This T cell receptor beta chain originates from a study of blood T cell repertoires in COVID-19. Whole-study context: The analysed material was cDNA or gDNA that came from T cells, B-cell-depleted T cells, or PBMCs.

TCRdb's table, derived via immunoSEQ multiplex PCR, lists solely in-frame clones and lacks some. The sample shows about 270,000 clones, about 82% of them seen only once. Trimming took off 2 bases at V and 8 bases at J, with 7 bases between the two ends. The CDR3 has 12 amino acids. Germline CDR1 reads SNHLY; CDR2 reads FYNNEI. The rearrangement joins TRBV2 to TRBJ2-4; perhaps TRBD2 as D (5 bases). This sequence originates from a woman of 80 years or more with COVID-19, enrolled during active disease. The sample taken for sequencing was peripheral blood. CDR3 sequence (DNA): TGTGCCAGCAGTGAATACGGGGACATTCAGTACTTC. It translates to CASSEYGDIQYF. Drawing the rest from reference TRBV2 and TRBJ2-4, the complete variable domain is EPEVTQTPSHQVTQMGQEVILRCVPISNHLYFYWYRQILGQKVEFLVSFYNNEISEKSEIFDDQFSVERPDGSNFTLKIRSTKLEDSAMYFCASSEYGDIQYFGAGTRLSVL.